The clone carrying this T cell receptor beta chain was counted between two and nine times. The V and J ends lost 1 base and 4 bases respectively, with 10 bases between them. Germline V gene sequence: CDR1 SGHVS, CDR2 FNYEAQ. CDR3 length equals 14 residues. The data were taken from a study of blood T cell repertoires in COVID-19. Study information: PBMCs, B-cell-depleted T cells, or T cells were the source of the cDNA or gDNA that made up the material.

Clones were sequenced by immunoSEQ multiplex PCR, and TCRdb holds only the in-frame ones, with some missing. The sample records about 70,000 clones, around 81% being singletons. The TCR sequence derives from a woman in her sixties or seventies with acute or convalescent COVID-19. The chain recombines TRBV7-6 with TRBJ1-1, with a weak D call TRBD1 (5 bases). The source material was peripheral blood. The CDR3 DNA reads TGTGCCAGCAGCTTAGGTCAGGGTACCACTGAAGCTTTCTTT. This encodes CASSLGQGTTEAFF.